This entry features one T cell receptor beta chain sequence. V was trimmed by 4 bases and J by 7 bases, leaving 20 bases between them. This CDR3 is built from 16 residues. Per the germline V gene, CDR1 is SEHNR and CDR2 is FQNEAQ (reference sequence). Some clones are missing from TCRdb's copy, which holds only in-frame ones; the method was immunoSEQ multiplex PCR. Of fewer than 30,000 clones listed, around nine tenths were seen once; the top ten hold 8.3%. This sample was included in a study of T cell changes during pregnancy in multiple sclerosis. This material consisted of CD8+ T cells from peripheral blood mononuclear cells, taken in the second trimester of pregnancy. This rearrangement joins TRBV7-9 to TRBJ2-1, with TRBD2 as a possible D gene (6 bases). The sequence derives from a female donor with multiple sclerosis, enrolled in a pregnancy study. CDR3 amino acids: CASSSRGGRIENEQFF. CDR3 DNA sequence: TGTGCCAGCAGCTCTAGGGGAGGTAGGATTGAGAATGAGCAGTTCTTC.